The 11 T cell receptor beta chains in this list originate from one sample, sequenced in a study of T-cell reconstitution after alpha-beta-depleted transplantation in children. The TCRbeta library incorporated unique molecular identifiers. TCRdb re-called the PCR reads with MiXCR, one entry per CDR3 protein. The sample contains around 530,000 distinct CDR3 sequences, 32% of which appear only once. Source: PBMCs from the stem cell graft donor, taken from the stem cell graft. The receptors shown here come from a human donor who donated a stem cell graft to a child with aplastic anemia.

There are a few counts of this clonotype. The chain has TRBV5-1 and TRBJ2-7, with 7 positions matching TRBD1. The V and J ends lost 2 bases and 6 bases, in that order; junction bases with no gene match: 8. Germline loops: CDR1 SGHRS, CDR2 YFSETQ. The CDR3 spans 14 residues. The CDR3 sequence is CASSFNRQGREQYF. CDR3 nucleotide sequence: TGCGCCAGCAGCTTTAACCGACAGGGCCGCGAGCAGTACTTC.

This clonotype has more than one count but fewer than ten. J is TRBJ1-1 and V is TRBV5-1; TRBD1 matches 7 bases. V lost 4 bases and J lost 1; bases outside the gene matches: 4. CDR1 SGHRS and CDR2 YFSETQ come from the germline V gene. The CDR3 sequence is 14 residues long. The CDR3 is CASSQNRGNTEAFF. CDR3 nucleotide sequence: TGCGCCAGCAGCCAAAACAGGGGGAACACTGAAGCTTTCTTT.

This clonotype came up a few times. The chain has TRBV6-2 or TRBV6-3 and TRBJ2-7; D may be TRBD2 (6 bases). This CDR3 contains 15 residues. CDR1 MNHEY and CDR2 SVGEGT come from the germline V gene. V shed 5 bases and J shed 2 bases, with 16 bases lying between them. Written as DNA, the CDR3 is TGTGCCAGCAGTGAGGTTGGATTAGCGGCCTACGAGCAGTACGTC. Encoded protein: CASSEVGLAAYEQYV.

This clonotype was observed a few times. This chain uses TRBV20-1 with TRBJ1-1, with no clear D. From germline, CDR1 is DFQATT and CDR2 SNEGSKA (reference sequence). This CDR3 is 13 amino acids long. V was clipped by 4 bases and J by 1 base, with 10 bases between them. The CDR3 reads CSANRPRNTEAFF. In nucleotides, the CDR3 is TGCAGTGCTAACAGACCGAGGAACACTGAAGCTTTCTTT.

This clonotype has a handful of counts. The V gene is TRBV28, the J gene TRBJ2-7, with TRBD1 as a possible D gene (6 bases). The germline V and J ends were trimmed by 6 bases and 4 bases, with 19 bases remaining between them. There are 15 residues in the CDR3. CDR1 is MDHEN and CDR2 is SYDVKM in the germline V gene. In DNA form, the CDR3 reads TGTGCCAGCAGCCAGACCGGGACACAAGTTTACGAGCAGTACTTC. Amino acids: CASSQTGTQVYEQYF.

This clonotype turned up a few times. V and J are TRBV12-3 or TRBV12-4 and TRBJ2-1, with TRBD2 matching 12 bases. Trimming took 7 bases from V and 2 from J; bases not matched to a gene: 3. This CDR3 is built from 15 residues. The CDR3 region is CASKGLAGTYNEQFF. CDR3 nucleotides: TGTGCCAGCAAAGGACTAGCGGGAACCTACAATGAGCAGTTCTTC.

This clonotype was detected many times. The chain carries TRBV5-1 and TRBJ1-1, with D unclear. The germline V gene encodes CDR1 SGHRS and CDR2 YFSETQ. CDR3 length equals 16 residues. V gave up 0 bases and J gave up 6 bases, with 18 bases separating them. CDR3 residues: CASSLGNTVTLSEAFF. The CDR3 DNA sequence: TGCGCCAGCAGCTTGGGGAATACAGTTACTTTATCTGAAGCTTTCTTT.

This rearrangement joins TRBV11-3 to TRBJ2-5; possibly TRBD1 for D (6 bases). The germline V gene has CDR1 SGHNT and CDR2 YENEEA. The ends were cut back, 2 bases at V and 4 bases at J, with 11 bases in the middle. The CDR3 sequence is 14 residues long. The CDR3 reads CASSLWSTGETQYF. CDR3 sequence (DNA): TGTGCCAGCAGCTTATGGTCGACAGGAGAGACCCAGTACTTC.

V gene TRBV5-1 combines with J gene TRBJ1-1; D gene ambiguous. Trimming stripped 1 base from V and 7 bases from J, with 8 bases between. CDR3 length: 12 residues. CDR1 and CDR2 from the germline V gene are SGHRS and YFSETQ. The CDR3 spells CASSLPADEAFF. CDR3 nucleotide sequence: TGCGCCAGCAGCTTGCCGGCAGATGAAGCTTTCTTT.

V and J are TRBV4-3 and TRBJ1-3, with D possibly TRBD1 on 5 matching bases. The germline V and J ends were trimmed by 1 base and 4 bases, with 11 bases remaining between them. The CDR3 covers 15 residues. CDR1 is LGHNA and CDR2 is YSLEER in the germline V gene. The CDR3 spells CASSQVAGPGNTIYF. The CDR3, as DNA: TGCGCCAGCAGCCAAGTCGCAGGGCCGGGAAACACCATATATTTT.

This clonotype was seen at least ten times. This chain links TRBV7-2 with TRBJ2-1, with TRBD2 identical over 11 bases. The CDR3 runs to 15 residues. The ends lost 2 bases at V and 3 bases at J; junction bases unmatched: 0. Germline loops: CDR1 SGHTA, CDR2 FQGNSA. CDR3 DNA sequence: TGTGCCAGCAGCTTACTAGCGGGAGGCTACAATGAGCAGTTCTTC. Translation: CASSLLAGGYNEQFF. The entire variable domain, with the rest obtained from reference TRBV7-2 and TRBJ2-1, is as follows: GAGVSQSPSNKVTEKGKDVELRCDPISGHTALYWYRQSLGQGLEFLIYFQGNSAPDKSGLPSDRFSAERTGGSVSTLTIQRTQQEDSAVYLCASSLLAGGYNEQFFGPGTRLTVL.